This T cell receptor beta chain came from a study of shared clonotypes between healthy human individuals (dated by TCRdb to 2020 to 2022). In the study overall: The cohort comprised two women and three men aged 18 to 49 years. To estimate repertoire size and how much clonotype sharing occurs between individuals, the study deeply sequenced the blood TCR repertoires of five healthy adults. Different laboratories and diverse techniques were used to prepare libraries and sequence TCR repertoires, to increase sequencing depth and limit assay-specific biases. Per donor, leukapheresis produced somewhere between about 0.94 and 9.5 billion PBMCs. For each donor, CD4 naive and CD4 memory were each run on three plates, CD8 naive on two plates, and CD8 memory on one plate. Here is what the overall study found, with its caveats: About 4.5% of naive CD4, approximately 3.7% of naive CD8, 2.3% of memory CD4, and less than 0.45% of memory CD8 clonotypes were shared across several donors. Only blood was sampled, and tissue TCR repertoires likely differ from those in blood. Estimated clonotype richness was generally larger for naive than for memory subsets. Pairwise subsampling indicated that sequencing depth was expected to affect the degree of clonotype sharing among donors. The genetic and exposure-history diversity represented was limited by the small number of donors. Compared with non-shared clonotypes, the clonotypes found in all four sorted-subset donors had higher generation probabilities. Even with the large sequencing depth, rarefaction of the sorted-subset datasets indicated that sequencing was incomplete.

The donors were healthy, HIV-negative adults with no recently reported acute infections or vaccinations. All donors were Caucasian adults living in Nashville, Tennessee, USA. Magnetic negative selection was used to enrich CD4+ T cells, after which naive cells were positively selected on CD45RA and the negative fraction became the memory subset. After blood collection by leukapheresis, PBMCs were isolated using Ficoll-Histopaque density gradient centrifugation and then cryopreserved in the vapor phase of liquid nitrogen. Analytical flow cytometry was used to check the purity and quantity of each magnetically sorted T cell population. Genomic DNA was isolated from every sorted fraction and measured by UV absorbance on a Nanodrop 2000c. TCR CDR3 regions were amplified from genomic DNA by multiplex PCR using the deep immunoSEQ assay. Genomic DNA extracted from each cell subset was distributed evenly over all wells of several immunoSEQ 96-well plates, and each plate served as one replicate. For sorted subsets, about 220 ng of genomic DNA, equivalent to around 31,000 T cell genomes, went into each replicate PCR. The purified libraries were quantified using a Qubit 3.0 fluorometer, sized with a Bioanalyzer 2100, and then quantified again using the KAPA Library Quantification kit. A separate single-read 150-cycle Illumina NextSeq 550 flow cell was used to sequence each immunoSEQ 96-well plate. As for the original processing: Because the immunoSEQ output included only junctional sequences and no quality scores, the filtering could not be the same as the filtering used for full-length reads. Sequences were annotated with PyIR, a Python wrapper for IgBLAST v1.9, and V/J genes and CDR3 were assigned using IMGT germline references. Reads with weak V/J assignments (E-value above 1e-6), missing CDR3, stop codons, out-of-frame junctions, or ambiguous translated residues were removed. V3J clonotypes were defined as sequences sharing the same inferred V gene, J gene, and CDR3 amino acid sequence. To compute the percentage overlap between repertoires, the number of shared unique clonotypes was divided by the size of the smaller repertoire. Three approaches were used to assess repertoire richness: RTK rarefaction, the Chao1 estimator, and Recon v2.1 estimates of unobserved clonotypes. Generation probabilities for all TCRbeta clonotypes obtained by the gDNA method from four donors were computed using OLGA. Here the immuneACCESS table is served through TCRdb, limited to in-frame sequences with V and J called. Missing clones are a known gap in these copies; in checked studies unresolved V genes cover under half, and the rest lacks a known reason. V and J calls and clone size come straight from that table; D and trimming were deduced from the DNA. Here the sample has under 2,500,000 clones; approximately 96% occur a single time. The biggest ten clones account for about 0.13% of the sample.

The CDR3, from cysteine to phenylalanine, totals 13 residues. Only the CDR3 DNA stays, 39 bases, in frame from base 1. CDR1 MNHEY and CDR2 SMNVEV were looked up in the germline V gene (reference sequence). The junction carries 17 bases between V and J, which are trimmed by 5 bases and 10 bases respectively. Note on this clone: Its antigen is not yet known. No base-level quality is on record; no much larger clone is a single base apart.

The chain links TRBV27 with TRBJ1-1; perhaps TRBD1 is the D gene, with 6 bases matching. This receptor was obtained from a man aged 18 to 35 in good health. Sequences were obtained from naive CD4+ T cells sorted from blood. The cell subset or site label for this specimen denotes: CD45RA+ positively selected. The nucleotide sequence is TGTGCCAGCAGTCTTTCAACCGGAGGGGGAGCTTTCTTT. This codes for CASSLSTGGGAFF.